This T cell receptor beta chain was documented in a study of blood T cells in healthy people across ages. Points from the study as a whole: The study lacked donor CMV status, which possibly confounded expanded clonotype changes.

Each individual donor underwent a draw of roughly 10 milliliters of peripheral blood. As to this clonotype: Its antigen remains unknown.

It was with a sample-barcoded 5' primer and a J-beta primer mix that a second PCR of roughly 7 to 12 cycles was run. TCRdb redid the calling of the 5' RACE reads with MiXCR, one entry per CDR3 protein. The data show about 1.5 million distinct CDR3 sequences, with under 55% seen just once and 4% held by the top ten. This sequence was found in a woman between 18 and 30 years old in good health. Sequenced input: blood.

The chain's CDR3 is CASSPRTGRQPQHF. The CDR3 DNA follows: TGTGCCAGCAGCCCCCGGACAGGGAGGCAGCCCCAGCATTTT. The rearrangement links TRBV6-6 to TRBJ1-5; 8 nucleotides match TRBD1. The CDR3 length is 14 residues. Germline lookup yields CDR1 MNHNY and CDR2 SVGAGI (reference sequence). Trimming at V came to 6 bases and at J to 7 bases, leaving 8 bases not matched to a gene.